This is a list of T cell receptor beta chains from one sample in a study of T cells after yellow fever vaccination. One entry per CDR3 protein, called by TCRdb with MiXCR from the 5' RACE reads. The sample records some 160,000 distinct CDR3 sequences, roughly 8.8% being singletons. Sequenced here: CD8+ T cells sorted from PBMCs, sampled 45 days after the yellow fever booster vaccination. Receptors were obtained from a man aged 18 to 29 who received the YFV17D yellow fever vaccine. The CDR3 runs from the conserved cysteine through the conserved F or W. The D gene is left open where the match is weak. Size values are once, few and many counts, or a class for expanded clones, and some rows have none.

TRBV6-2/TRBV6-3	TRBJ2-7	many	15	NA	CASSYRPFVGGEQYF	TGTGCCAGCAGTTACCGTCCGTTCGTGGGGGGCGAGCAGTACTTC
TRBV12-5	TRBJ2-1	NA	17	TRBD2	CASGLARSGGHYNEQFF	TGTGCTAGTGGTTTGGCACGTAGCGGGGGGCACTACAATGAGCAGTTCTTC
TRBV5-1	TRBJ2-1	NA	13	NA	CASSLRGWNEQFF	TGCGCCAGCAGCTTACGGGGTTGGAATGAGCAGTTCTTC
TRBV7-8	TRBJ2-6	NA	16	TRBD2	CASTPRRGAGANVLTF	TGTGCCAGCACTCCAAGGCGGGGGGCTGGGGCCAACGTCCTGACTTTC
TRBV5-5	TRBJ2-3	few	15	NA	CASSWGLISTDTQYF	TGTGCCAGCAGCTGGGGACTGATTAGCACAGATACGCAGTATTTT
TRBV27	TRBJ1-1	many	14	NA	CASSFQGGNTEAFF	TGTGCCAGCAGTTTCCAGGGTGGGAACACTGAAGCTTTCTTT
TRBV12-3/TRBV12-4	TRBJ2-1	few	14	NA	CASTEGGTYNEQFF	TGTGCCAGCACCGAAGGGGGAACCTACAATGAGCAGTTCTTC
TRBV15	TRBJ2-1	NA	12	NA	CATRGAYNEQFF	TGTGCCACACGCGGGGCCTACAATGAGCAGTTCTTC
TRBV6-2/TRBV6-3	TRBJ1-1	NA	14	NA	CASSSSGGSTEAFF	TGTGCCAGCAGCTCCTCGGGTGGGAGTACTGAAGCTTTCTTT
TRBV6-5	TRBJ1-4	NA	15	NA	CASSYSGREGEKLFF	TGTGCCAGCAGTTACTCCGGAAGGGAGGGTGAAAAACTGTTTTTT
TRBV7-6	TRBJ2-3	few	16	TRBD2	CASSSRSGGDTDTQYF	TGTGCCAGCAGCTCGCGAAGCGGGGGGGACACAGATACGCAGTATTTT
TRBV6-5	TRBJ2-3	once	14	TRBD1	CASGASDRTDTQYF	TGTGCCAGCGGCGCCTCGGACAGGACAGATACGCAGTATTTT
TRBV7-2	TRBJ1-6	NA	17	NA	CASSFGAGGSYNSPLHF	TGTGCCAGCAGCTTTGGTGCGGGGGGTTCCTATAATTCACCCCTCCACTTT
TRBV2	TRBJ2-5	few	12	NA	CASLTYQETQYF	TGTGCCAGCCTTACGTACCAAGAGACCCAGTACTTC
TRBV19	TRBJ1-1	few	14	TRBD1	CASRTGGAGTEAFF	TGTGCCAGTAGAACAGGGGGCGCGGGCACTGAAGCTTTCTTT
TRBV3-1	TRBJ1-5	NA	17	NA	CASSQVFRGLGNQPQHF	TGTGCCAGCAGCCAAGTTTTCCGGGGGCTGGGGAATCAGCCCCAGCATTTT
TRBV28	TRBJ2-1	NA	17	TRBD2	CASSSGLAGKIRNEQFF	TGTGCCAGCAGTTCCGGACTAGCGGGAAAAATTCGCAATGAGCAGTTCTTC
TRBV12-5	TRBJ1-3	few	18	TRBD1	CASGLGPPEGASGNTIYF	TGTGCTAGTGGTTTGGGGCCCCCAGAGGGGGCTTCAGGAAACACCATATATTTT
TRBV6-2/TRBV6-3	TRBJ2-1	NA	11	NA	CASSPLNEQFF	TGTGCCAGCAGCCCCCTCAATGAGCAGTTCTTC
TRBV6-2/TRBV6-3	TRBJ2-1	many	14	NA	CASSYAPEGFEQFF	TGTGCCAGCAGTTACGCCCCTGAGGGGTTTGAGCAGTTCTTC
TRBV7-9	TRBJ2-1	few	16	TRBD2	CASSPRGSGGRNEQFF	TGTGCCAGCAGCCCGAGGGGTAGCGGGGGGCGCAATGAGCAGTTCTTC
TRBV27	TRBJ1-5	NA	15	NA	CASSWGSGPNQPQHF	TGTGCCAGCAGTTGGGGCAGCGGGCCCAATCAGCCCCAGCATTTT
TRBV27	TRBJ2-5	NA	14	TRBD2	CASTPAGGGETQYF	TGTGCCAGCACTCCGGCGGGGGGGGGAGAGACCCAGTACTTC
TRBV12-3/TRBV12-4	TRBJ2-2	few	16	NA	CASIPGQPTNTGELFF	TGTGCCAGCATCCCAGGGCAGCCCACGAACACCGGGGAGCTGTTTTTT
TRBV20-1	TRBJ2-3	NA	15	TRBD1	CSADRGRVGTDTQYF	TGCAGTGCCGACAGGGGAAGGGTTGGAACAGATACGCAGTATTTT
TRBV7-9	TRBJ2-2	NA	16	NA	CASSLAAGLNTGELFF	TGTGCCAGCAGCTTAGCGGCAGGGCTAAACACCGGGGAGCTGTTTTTT
TRBV12-3/TRBV12-4	TRBJ1-2	few	13	NA	CASSSPRGGGYTF	TGTGCCAGCAGTTCTCCCAGGGGAGGTGGCTACACCTTC
TRBV29-1	TRBJ2-1	NA	15	TRBD2	CSVQQAGDHGNEQFF	TGCAGCGTTCAGCAAGCGGGGGACCATGGGAATGAGCAGTTCTTC
TRBV6-6	TRBJ1-2	few	13	NA	CASSYTGNYGYTF	TGTGCCAGCAGTTACACAGGGAACTATGGCTACACCTTC
TRBV20-1	TRBJ1-1	few	15	NA	CSAARDGAIRTEAFF	TGCAGTGCTGCCCGGGACGGGGCGATTAGGACTGAAGCTTTCTTT
TRBV5-1	TRBJ2-1	many	14	NA	CASSSRGPYNEQFF	TGCGCCAGCAGCTCCCGGGGGCCTTACAATGAGCAGTTCTTC
TRBV3-1	TRBJ2-5	few	15	NA	CASSRAARFQETQYF	TGTGCCAGCAGCCGAGCGGCGCGTTTCCAAGAGACCCAGTACTTC
TRBV9	TRBJ1-6	few	19	NA	CASSRSWRPGGTYNSPLHF	TGTGCCAGCAGTCGTAGTTGGAGGCCCGGGGGTACCTATAATTCACCCCTCCACTTT
TRBV6-5	TRBJ1-2	few	13	TRBD1	CASSPTGSGGYTF	TGTGCCAGCAGTCCGACAGGGAGTGGTGGCTACACCTTC
TRBV4-2	TRBJ1-2	few	16	TRBD1	CASSQDPRDRGHGYTF	TGTGCCAGCAGCCAAGATCCCCGGGACAGGGGACATGGCTACACCTTC
TRBV10-3	TRBJ2-7	many	15	TRBD2	CAISVPSGASYEQYF	TGTGCCATCAGTGTGCCTAGCGGGGCCTCCTACGAGCAGTACTTC
TRBV4-3	TRBJ1-6	NA	17	TRBD1	CASREDRYSSYNSPLHF	TGCGCCAGCAGAGAGGACAGGTATAGCTCCTATAATTCACCCCTCCACTTT
TRBV6-2/TRBV6-3	TRBJ1-5	few	14	NA	CASSYSLGNQPQHF	TGTGCCAGCAGTTACTCTTTGGGAAATCAGCCCCAGCATTTT
TRBV5-1	TRBJ2-5	few	16	TRBD1	CASSLAGTGGGETQYF	TGCGCCAGCAGCTTGGCTGGTACAGGGGGTGGAGAGACCCAGTACTTC
TRBV6-5	TRBJ1-4	few	16	NA	CASSYSVPPGGEKLFF	TGTGCCAGCAGTTACTCCGTCCCGCCAGGTGGTGAAAAACTGTTTTTT
TRBV6-6	TRBJ1-6	few	14	TRBD1	CASSTTGVPSPLHF	TGTGCCAGCAGTACTACAGGGGTACCTTCACCCCTCCACTTT
TRBV5-1	TRBJ2-3	NA	12	NA	CASSLNADTQYF	TGCGCCAGCAGCCTGAATGCAGATACGCAGTATTTT
TRBV27	TRBJ2-1	NA	15	NA	CASSARMGSYNEQFF	TGTGCCAGCAGTGCCAGGATGGGCTCCTACAATGAGCAGTTCTTC
TRBV30	TRBJ2-3	few	14	TRBD1	CAWRDHRGTDTQYF	TGTGCCTGGAGGGACCACAGGGGAACAGATACGCAGTATTTT
TRBV11-2	TRBJ1-5	NA	14	NA	CASSSGTANQPQHF	TGTGCCAGCAGTTCCGGGACCGCAAATCAGCCCCAGCATTTT
TRBV12-3/TRBV12-4	TRBJ1-5	few	15	NA	CASSFVSTWVEPQHF	TGTGCCAGCAGTTTTGTCTCGACATGGGTCGAGCCCCAGCATTTT
TRBV6-2/TRBV6-3	TRBJ1-5	few	15	TRBD1	CASRPTGVFNQPQHF	TGTGCCAGCAGGCCGACAGGGGTTTTCAATCAGCCCCAGCATTTT